This T cell receptor beta chain was identified in a study of CD4 and CD8 cells across lung adenocarcinoma regions. The CDR3 contains 13 residues. The germline V gene has CDR1 MNHEY and CDR2 SVGAGI. The V gene lost 4 bases and the J gene lost 11 bases, with 17 bases spanning the gap. TCRdb re-derived calls from the PCR reads in MiXCR, one entry per CDR3 protein. In the table there are about 10,000 distinct CDR3 sequences, 35% to 55% of which are singletons. This clonotype was counted ten times or more. This clonotype originated in a male donor with lung adenocarcinoma. The CD4 and CD8 labels of this study may be unreliable. Sequencing was carried out using CD8+ T cells from the margin of a lung tumor. The chain carries TRBV6-5 and TRBJ2-5; D possibly corresponds to TRBD2 (6 bases). This CDR3 reads CASSSNSRREQYF. The CDR3 DNA is TGTGCCAGCAGTTCTAATAGCCGTCGGGAGCAGTACTTC.